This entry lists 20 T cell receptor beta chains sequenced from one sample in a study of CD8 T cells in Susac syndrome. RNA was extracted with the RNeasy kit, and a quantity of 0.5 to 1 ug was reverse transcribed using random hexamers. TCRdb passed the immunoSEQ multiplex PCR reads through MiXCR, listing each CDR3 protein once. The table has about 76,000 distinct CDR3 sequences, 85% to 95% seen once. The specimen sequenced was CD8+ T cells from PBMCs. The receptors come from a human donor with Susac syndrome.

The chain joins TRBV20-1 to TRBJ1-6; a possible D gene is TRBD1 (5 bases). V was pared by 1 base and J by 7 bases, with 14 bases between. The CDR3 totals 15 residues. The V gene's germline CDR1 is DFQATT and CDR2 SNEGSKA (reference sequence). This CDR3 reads CSARVSGQGNSPLHF. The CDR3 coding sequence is TGCAGTGCTAGAGTATCAGGACAAGGCAATTCACCCCTCCACTTT.

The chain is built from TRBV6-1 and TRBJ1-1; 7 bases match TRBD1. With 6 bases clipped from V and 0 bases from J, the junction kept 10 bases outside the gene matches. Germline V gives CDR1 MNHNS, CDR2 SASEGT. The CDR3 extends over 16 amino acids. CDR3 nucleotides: TGTGCCAGCAGCTTGAGGACAGGAGTAATGAACACTGAAGCTTTCTTT. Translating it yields CASSLRTGVMNTEAFF.

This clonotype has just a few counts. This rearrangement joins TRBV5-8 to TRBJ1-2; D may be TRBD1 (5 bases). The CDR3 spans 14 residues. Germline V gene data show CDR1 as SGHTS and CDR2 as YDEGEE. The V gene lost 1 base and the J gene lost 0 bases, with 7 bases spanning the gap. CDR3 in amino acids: CASSLRGANYGYTF. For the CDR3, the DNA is TGTGCCAGCAGCTTGCGGGGGGCTAACTATGGCTACACCTTC.

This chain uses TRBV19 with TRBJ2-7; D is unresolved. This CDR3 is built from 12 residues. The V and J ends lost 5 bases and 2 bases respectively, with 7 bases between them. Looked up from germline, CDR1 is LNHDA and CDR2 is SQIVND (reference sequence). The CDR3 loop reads CASSPNPYEQYF. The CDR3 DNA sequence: TGTGCCAGTAGTCCAAACCCCTACGAGCAGTACTTC.

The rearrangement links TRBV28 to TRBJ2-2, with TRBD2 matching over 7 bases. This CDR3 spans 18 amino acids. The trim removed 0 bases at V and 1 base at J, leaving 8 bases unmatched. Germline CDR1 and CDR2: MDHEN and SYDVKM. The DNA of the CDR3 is TGTGCCAGCAGTTTATGGGGAGGGTACCGTTTGAACACCGGGGAGCTGTTTTTT. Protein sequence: CASSLWGGYRLNTGELFF.

DNA for the CDR3: TGTGCCAGCAGTTTAATGGCAGGGCGTGAAAAACTGTTTTTT. It specifies CASSLMAGREKLFF. The V call is TRBV12-3 or TRBV12-4, the J call TRBJ1-4; D perhaps matches TRBD1 (5 bases). The germline V and J ends were trimmed by 2 bases and 7 bases, with 11 bases remaining between them. The CDR3 totals 14 residues.

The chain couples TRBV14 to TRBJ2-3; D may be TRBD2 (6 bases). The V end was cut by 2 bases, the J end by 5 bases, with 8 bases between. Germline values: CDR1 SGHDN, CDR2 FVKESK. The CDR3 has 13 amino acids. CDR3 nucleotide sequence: TGTGCCAGCAGCCAATATAGCGGAGATACGCAGTATTTT. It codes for CASSQYSGDTQYF.

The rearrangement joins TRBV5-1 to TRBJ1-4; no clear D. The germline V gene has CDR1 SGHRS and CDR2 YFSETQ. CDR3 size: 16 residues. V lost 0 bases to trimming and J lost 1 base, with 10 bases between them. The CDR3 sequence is CASSLAPSGTNEKLFF. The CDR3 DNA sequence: TGCGCCAGCAGCTTGGCCCCTTCGGGAACTAATGAAAAACTGTTTTTT.

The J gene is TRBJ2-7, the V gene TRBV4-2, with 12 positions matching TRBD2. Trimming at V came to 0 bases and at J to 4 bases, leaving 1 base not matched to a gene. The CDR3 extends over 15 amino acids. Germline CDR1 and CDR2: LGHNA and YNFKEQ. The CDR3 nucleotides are TGTGCCAGCAGCCAAGAAACTAGCGGGAGGTACGAGCAGTACTTC. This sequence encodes CASSQETSGRYEQYF.

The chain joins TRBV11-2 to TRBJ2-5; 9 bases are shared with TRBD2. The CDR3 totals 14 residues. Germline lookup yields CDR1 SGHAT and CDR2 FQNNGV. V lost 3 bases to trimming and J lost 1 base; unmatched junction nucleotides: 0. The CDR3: CASSFSGSQETQYF. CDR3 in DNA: TGTGCCAGCAGCTTTAGCGGGAGCCAAGAGACCCAGTACTTC.

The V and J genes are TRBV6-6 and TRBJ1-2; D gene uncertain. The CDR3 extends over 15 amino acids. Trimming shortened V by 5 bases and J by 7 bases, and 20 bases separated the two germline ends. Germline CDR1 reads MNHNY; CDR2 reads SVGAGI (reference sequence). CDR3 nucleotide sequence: TGTGCCAGCAGTGACCCGGGCCAGAACGAGGGTGGCTACACCTTC. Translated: CASSDPGQNEGGYTF.

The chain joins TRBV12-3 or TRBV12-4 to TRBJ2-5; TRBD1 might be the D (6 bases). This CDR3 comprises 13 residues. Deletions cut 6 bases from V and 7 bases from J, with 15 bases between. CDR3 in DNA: TGTGCCAGCAGATCTACAGGGAGTGGGACCCAGTACTTC. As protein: CASRSTGSGTQYF.

The CDR3 coding sequence is TGTGCCAGCAGTTTCTCGCCGACAGGGATCACTGAAGCTTTCTTT. It is translated as CASSFSPTGITEAFF. This chain uses TRBV6-6 with TRBJ1-1, with 7 bases matching TRBD1. Per the germline V gene, CDR1 is MNHNY and CDR2 is SVGAGI (reference sequence). The CDR3 is 15 amino acids. V lost 4 bases, J lost 4 bases, and 9 bases stayed unmatched.

CDR3 DNA: TGCAGTGCCAAGAGGGACAGTGCCTACGAGCAGTACTTC. It translates to CSAKRDSAYEQYF. The chain carries TRBV20-1 and TRBJ2-7, with TRBD1 matching over 7 bases. This CDR3 has 13 amino acids. CDR1 DFQATT and CDR2 SNEGSKA come from the germline V gene (reference sequence). With V trimmed by 6 bases and J by 2 bases, 7 bases remained unmatched.

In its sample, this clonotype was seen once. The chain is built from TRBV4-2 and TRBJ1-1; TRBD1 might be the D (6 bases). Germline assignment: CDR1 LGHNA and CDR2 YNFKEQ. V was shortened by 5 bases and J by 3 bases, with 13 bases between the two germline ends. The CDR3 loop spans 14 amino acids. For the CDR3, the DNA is TGTGCCAGCAGCTCCTTAGGGGGGGACACTGAAGCTTTCTTT. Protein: CASSSLGGDTEAFF.

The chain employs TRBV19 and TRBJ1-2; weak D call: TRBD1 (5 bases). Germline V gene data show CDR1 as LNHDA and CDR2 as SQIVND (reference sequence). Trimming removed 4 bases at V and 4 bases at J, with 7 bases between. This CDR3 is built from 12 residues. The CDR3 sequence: CASSRGFYGYTF. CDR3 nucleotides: TGTGCCAGTAGTAGGGGCTTCTATGGCTACACCTTC.

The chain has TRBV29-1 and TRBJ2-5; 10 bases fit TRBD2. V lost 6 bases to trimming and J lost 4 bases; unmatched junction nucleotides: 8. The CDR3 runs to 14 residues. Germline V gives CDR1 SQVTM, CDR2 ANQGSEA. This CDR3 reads CSVRAGGPGETQYF. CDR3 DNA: TGCAGCGTGAGAGCGGGAGGGCCTGGAGAGACCCAGTACTTC. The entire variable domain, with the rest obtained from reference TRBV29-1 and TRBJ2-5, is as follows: SAVISQKPSRDICQRGTSLTIQCQVDSQVTMMFWYRQQPGQSLTLIATANQGSEATYESGFVIDKFPISRPNLTFSTLTVSNMSPEDSSIYLCSVRAGGPGETQYFGPGTRLLVL.

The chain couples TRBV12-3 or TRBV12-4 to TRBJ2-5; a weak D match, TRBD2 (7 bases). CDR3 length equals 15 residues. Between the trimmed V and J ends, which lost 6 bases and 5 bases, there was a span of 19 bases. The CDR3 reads CASSLYGGPGETQYF. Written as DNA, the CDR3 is TGTGCCAGCAGCCTGTACGGGGGGCCGGGGGAGACCCAGTACTTC.

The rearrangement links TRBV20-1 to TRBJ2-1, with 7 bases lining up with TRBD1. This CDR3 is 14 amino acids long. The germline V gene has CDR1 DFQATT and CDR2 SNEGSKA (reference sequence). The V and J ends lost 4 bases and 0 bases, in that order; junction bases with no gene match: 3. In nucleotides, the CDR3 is TGCAGTGCTAAGACAGGGACCTCCTACAATGAGCAGTTCTTC. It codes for CSAKTGTSYNEQFF.

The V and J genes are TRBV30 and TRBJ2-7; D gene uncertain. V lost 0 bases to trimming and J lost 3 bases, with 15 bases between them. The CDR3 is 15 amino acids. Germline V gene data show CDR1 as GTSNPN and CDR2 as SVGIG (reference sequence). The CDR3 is CAWSVSLGGHYEQYF. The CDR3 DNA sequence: TGTGCCTGGAGTGTAAGTTTAGGCGGTCACTACGAGCAGTACTTC.